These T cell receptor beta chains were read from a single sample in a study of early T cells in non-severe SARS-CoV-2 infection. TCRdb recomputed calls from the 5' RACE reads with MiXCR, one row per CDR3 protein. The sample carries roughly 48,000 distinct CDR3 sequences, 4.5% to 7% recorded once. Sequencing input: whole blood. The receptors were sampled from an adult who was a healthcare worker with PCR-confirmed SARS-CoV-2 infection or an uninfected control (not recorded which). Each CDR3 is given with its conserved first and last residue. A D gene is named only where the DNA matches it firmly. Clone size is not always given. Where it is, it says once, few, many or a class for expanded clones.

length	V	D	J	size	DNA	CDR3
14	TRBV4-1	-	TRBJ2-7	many	TGCGCCAGCAGCCCTACTTCAGGGCCCTACGAGCAGTACTTC	CASSPTSGPYEQYF
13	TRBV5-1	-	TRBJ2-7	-	TGCGCCAGCAGCGGGGGACCGGTCTACGAGCAGTACTTC	CASSGGPVYEQYF
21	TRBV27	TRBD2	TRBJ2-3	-	TGTGCCAGCAGCTGGGGAGGTGGGACTAGCGGGGGGGCCTGGATCACAGATACGCAGTATTTT	CASSWGGGTSGGAWITDTQYF
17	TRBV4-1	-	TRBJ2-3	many	TGCGCCAGCAGCCAAGACGCGGGGAACAGAATCTACAATACGCAGTATTTT	CASSQDAGNRIYNTQYF
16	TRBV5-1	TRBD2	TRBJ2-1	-	TGCGCCACCCAGGGAGGAGGAGCGGGACCCTACAATGAGCAGTTCTTC	CATQGGGAGPYNEQFF
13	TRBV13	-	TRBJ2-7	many	TGTGCCAGCAGCTCGGACGGAGCCTACGAGCAGTACTTC	CASSSDGAYEQYF
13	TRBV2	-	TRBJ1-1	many	TGTGCCAGCAGGGGGGAGTCGAACACTGAAGCTTTCTTT	CASRGESNTEAFF
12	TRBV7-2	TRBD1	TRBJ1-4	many	TGTGCCAGCAGCCAAAGGCAGGGGGCGATGGAGTTT	CASSQRQGAMEF
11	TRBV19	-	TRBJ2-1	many	TGTGCCAGTAGTGGGTGGGGAGAGCAGTTCTTC	CASSGWGEQFF
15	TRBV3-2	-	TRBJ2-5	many	TGTGCCAGCAGCCAAGATCTACTAATCCAAGAGACCCAGTACTTC	CASSQDLLIQETQYF
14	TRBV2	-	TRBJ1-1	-	TGTGCCAGCAGGTGGGAGGGCCCGAACACTGAAGCTTTCTTT	CASRWEGPNTEAFF
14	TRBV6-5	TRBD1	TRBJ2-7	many	TGTGCCAGCAGTTACTCCCGGGACAGCCTAAGTCAGTACTTC	CASSYSRDSLSQYF
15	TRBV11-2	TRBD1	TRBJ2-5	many	TGTGCCAGCAGCTTAATGGTTACAGGGGGAGAGACCCAGTACTTC	CASSLMVTGGETQYF
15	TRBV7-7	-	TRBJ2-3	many	TGTGCTAGCAGCTCGGGACTTCTGGACACAGATACGCAGTATTTT	CASSSGLLDTDTQYF
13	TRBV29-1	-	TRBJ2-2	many	TGCAGCGTTTCCGAGGGAGGTACCGGGGAGCTGTTTTTT	CSVSEGGTGELFF
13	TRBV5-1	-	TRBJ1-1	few	TGCGCCAGCAGCTTGGTCGGAACCACTGAAGCTTTCTTT	CASSLVGTTEAFF
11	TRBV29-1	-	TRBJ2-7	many	TGCAGCTATAAGTTACGTGGGGAGCAGTACTTC	CSYKLRGEQYF
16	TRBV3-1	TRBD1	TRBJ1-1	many	TGTGCCAGCAGCCAGAGACAGGGCGGTGTGGGCACTGAAGCTTTCTTT	CASSQRQGGVGTEAFF
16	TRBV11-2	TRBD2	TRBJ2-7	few	TGTGCCAGCAGCCGAATTTTGGGGGGGAAAACTTACGAGCAGTACTTC	CASSRILGGKTYEQYF
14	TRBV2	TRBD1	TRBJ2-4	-	TGTGCCAGCAGGACGGGACAGGGTGGAAACATTCAGTACTTC	CASRTGQGGNIQYF
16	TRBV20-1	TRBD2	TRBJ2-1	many	TGCAGTGCTAGAGCTATGGGACTAGCGGGGAACCGTGAGCAGTTCTTC	CSARAMGLAGNREQFF
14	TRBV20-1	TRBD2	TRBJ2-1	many	TGCAGTGCGTTACGGGCTAGCGGAAACAATGAGCAGTTCTTC	CSALRASGNNEQFF